This TCR beta chain was obtained from a study of T-cell reconstitution after alpha-beta-depleted transplantation in children. Study-wide points: As was reported, about two months after transplant, alpha-beta T cells came from several hundred expanded graft clones. Several patients had high TCRbeta diversity at day 60; it came from surviving recipient T cells and thymic progenitors. Fresh T-cell production supplied most of the T-cell counts and diversity seen one year after transplant.

The CDR3 extends over 16 amino acids. After removal of 5 bases from V and 4 bases from J, the junction contained 7 bases not matched to a gene. The library targeted TCRbeta and was prepared with unique molecular identifiers. TCRdb fed the PCR reads into MiXCR, producing one record per CDR3 protein. The table shows around 270,000 distinct CDR3 sequences, with about 9.5% occurring only once. This clonotype was found many times. Its matching antigen is unknown. The V gene is TRBV12-3 or TRBV12-4, the J gene TRBJ2-1, with 11 bases lining up with TRBD2. The sample consisted of PBMCs, taken before TCRalphabeta/CD19-depleted stem cell transplant. This TCR derives from a boy in the first two years of life with acute myeloid leukemia, due to receive a stem cell transplant. CDR3 coding DNA: TGTGCCAGCAGTACACCGGGACTAGCGGTATACAATGAGCAGTTCTTC. It specifies CASSTPGLAVYNEQFF.